This T cell receptor (beta chain) appears in the sequencing data of a study of cytomegalovirus exposure and HLA in healthy donors. Study results and caveats: Specificity for CMV antigens was confirmed in vitro for three of the CMV-associated chains. A later analysis appeared to link common viral pathogens to several of the most significant clusters.

As to this clone: The antigen is unknown.

PCR primers comprised 60 Vbeta and 13 Jbeta primers. Sequencing was performed with immunoSEQ multiplex PCR; in TCRdb, only in-frame clones are kept and a portion is missing. The sample consists of about 160,000 clones, roughly four fifths of them appearing once. From germline, CDR1 is MNHNY and CDR2 SVGAGI (reference sequence). This CDR3 has 13 amino acids. V was clipped by 2 bases and J by 6 bases; unmatched bases: 1. This TCR came from a man aged 50-60 years in good health and CMV-seropositive. The source material was PBMCs. The chain recombines TRBV6-6 with TRBJ2-1; 7 bases agree with TRBD2. For the CDR3, the DNA is TGTGCCAGCAGTTACCCGGGGGGCAATGAGCAGTTCTTC. This gives the protein CASSYPGGNEQFF.